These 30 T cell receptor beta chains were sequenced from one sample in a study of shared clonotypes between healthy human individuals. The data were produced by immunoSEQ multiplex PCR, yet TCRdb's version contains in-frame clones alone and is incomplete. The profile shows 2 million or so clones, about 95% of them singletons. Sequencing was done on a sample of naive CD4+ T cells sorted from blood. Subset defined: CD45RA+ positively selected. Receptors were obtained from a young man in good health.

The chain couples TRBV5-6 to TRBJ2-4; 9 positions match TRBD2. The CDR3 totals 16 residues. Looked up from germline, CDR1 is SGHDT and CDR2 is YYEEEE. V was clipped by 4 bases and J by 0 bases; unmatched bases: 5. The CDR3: CASSLTSGLAKNIQYF. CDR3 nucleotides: TGTGCCAGCAGCCTGACTAGCGGACTAGCCAAAAACATTCAGTACTTC.

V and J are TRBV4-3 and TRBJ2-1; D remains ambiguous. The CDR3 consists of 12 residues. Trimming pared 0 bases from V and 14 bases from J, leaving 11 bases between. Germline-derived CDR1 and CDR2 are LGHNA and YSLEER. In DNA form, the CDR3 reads TGCGCCAGCAGCCAAGAACCGGGCTTAAAGTTCTTC. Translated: CASSQEPGLKFF.

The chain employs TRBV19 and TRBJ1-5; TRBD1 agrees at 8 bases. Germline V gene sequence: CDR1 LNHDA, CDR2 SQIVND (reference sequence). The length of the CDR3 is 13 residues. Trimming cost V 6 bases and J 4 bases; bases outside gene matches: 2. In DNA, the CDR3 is TGTGCCAGTAGGGGACAGGAGAATCAGCCCCAGCATTTT. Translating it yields CASRGQENQPQHF. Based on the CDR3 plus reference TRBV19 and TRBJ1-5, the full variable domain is DGGITQSPKYLFRKEGQNVTLSCEQNLNHDAMYWYRQDPGQGLRLIYYSQIVNDFQKGDIAEGYSVSREKKESFPLTVTSAQKNPTAFYLCASRGQENQPQHFGDGTRLSIL.

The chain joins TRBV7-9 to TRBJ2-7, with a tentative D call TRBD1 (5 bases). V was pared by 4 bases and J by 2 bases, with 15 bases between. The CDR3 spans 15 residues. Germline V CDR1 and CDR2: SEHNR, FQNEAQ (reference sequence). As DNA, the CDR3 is TGTGCCAGCAGCTCGACCCACAGGCTACCCTACGAGCAGTACTTC. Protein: CASSSTHRLPYEQYF.

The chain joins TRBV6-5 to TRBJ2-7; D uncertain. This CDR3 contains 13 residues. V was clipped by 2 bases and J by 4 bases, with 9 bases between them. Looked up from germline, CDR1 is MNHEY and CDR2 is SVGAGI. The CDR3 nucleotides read TGTGCCAGCAGTTACGATACCGGATACGAGCAGTACTTC. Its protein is CASSYDTGYEQYF.

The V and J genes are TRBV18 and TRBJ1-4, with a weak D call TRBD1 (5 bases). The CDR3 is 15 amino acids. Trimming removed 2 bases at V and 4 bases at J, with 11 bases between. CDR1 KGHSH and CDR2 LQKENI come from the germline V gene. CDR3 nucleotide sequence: TGTGCCAGCTCACCAGTAGGGGCTGGTAATGAAAAACTGTTTTTT. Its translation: CASSPVGAGNEKLFF.

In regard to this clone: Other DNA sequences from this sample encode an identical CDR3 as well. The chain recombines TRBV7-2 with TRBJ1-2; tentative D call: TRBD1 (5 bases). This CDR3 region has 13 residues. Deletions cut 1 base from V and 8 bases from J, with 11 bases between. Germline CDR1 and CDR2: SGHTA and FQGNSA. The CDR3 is CASSLGGAEGYTF. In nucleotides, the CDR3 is TGTGCCAGCAGCTTAGGAGGGGCGGAGGGCTACACCTTC. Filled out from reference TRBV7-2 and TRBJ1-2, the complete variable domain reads GAGVSQSPSNKVTEKGKDVELRCDPISGHTALYWYRQSLGQGLEFLIYFQGNSAPDKSGLPSDRFSAERTGGSVSTLTIQRTQQEDSAVYLCASSLGGAEGYTFGSGTRLTVV.

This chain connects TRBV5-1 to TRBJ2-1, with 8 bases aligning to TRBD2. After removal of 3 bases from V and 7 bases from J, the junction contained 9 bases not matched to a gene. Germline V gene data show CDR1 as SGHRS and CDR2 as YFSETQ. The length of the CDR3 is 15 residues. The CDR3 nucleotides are TGCGCCAGCAGCTGGGATGGGAGCGGGAGAAATGAGCAGTTCTTC. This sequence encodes CASSWDGSGRNEQFF.

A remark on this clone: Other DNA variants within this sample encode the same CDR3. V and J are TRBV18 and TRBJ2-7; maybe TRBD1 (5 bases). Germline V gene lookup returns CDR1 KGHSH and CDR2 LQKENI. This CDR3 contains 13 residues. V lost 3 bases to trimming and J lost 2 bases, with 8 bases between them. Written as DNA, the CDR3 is TGTGCCAGCTCACCCTCGACAGCCTACGAGCAGTACTTC. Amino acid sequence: CASSPSTAYEQYF.

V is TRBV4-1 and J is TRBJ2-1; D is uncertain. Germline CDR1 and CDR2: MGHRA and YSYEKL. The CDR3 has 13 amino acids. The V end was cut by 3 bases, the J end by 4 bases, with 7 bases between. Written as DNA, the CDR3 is TGCGCCAGCAGCCATACAGATTACAATGAGCAGTTCTTC. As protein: CASSHTDYNEQFF.

CDR3 in DNA: TGTGCCAGCAGTGAAGCGCCAGGGAGAATTGAAGCTTTCTTT. Translated, it gives CASSEAPGRIEAFF. V and J are TRBV2 and TRBJ1-1; TRBD1 might be the D (5 bases). V dropped 0 bases and J dropped 7 bases, with 12 bases sitting between them. This CDR3 region has 14 residues. The germline V gene has CDR1 SNHLY and CDR2 FYNNEI.

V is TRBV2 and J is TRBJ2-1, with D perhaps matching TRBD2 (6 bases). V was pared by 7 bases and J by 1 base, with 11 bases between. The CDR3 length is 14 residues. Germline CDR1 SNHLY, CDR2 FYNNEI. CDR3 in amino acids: CASTPGVSYNEQFF. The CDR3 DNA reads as TGTGCCAGCACCCCGGGGGTTTCCTACAATGAGCAGTTCTTC.

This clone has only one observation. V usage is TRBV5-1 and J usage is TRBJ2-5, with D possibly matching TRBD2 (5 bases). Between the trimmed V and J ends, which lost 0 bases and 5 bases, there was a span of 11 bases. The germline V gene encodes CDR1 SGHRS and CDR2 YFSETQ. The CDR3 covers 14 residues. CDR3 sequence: CASSLATSMETQYF. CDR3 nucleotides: TGCGCCAGCAGCTTGGCCACTAGTATGGAGACCCAGTACTTC.

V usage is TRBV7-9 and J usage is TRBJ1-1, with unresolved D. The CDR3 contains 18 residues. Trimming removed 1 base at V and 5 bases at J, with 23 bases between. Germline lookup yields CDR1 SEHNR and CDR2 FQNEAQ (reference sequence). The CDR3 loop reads CASSLEPPWEGSRTEAFF. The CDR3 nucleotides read TGTGCCAGCAGCTTAGAGCCTCCATGGGAGGGCAGCCGAACTGAAGCTTTCTTT.

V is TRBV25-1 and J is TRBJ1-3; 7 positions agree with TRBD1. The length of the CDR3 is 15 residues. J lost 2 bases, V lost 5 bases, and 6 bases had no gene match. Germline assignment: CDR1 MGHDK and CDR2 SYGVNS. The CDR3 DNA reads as TGTGCCAGCAGTCCTTTGACAGGGACTGGAAACACCATATATTTT. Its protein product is CASSPLTGTGNTIYF.

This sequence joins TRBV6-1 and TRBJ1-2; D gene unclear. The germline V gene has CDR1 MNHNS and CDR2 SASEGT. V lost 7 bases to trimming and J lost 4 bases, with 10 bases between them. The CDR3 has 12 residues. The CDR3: CASTVESYGYTF. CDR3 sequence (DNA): TGTGCCAGCACGGTAGAAAGCTATGGCTACACCTTC.

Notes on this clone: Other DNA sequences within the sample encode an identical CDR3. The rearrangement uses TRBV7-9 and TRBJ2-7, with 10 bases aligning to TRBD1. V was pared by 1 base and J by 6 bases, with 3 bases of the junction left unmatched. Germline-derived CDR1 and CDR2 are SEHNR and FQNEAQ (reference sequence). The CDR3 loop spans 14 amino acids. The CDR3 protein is CASSLGQGAVEQYF. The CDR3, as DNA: TGTGCCAGCAGCTTAGGACAGGGGGCGGTCGAGCAGTACTTC.

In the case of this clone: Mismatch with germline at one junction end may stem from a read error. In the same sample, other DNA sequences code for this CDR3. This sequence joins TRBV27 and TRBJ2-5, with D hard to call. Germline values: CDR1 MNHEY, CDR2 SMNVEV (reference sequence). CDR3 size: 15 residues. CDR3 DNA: TGTGCCAGCAGTTTGTTTCGGACGGACCAAGAGACTCAGTACTTC. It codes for CASSLFRTDQETQYF.

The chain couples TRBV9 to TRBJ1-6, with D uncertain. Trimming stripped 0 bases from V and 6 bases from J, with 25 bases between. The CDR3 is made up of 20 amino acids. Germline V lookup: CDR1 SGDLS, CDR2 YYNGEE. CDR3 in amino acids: CASSVAWWQAVDGVNSPLHF. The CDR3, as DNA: TGTGCCAGCAGCGTAGCTTGGTGGCAGGCGGTTGATGGGGTTAATTCACCCCTCCACTTT.

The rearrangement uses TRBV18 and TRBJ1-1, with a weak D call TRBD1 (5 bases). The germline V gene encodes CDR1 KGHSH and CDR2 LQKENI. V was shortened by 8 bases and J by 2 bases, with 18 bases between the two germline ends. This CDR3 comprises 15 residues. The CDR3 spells CASTKTAIPNTEAFF. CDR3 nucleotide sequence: TGTGCCAGCACCAAGACAGCGATTCCAAACACTGAAGCTTTCTTT.

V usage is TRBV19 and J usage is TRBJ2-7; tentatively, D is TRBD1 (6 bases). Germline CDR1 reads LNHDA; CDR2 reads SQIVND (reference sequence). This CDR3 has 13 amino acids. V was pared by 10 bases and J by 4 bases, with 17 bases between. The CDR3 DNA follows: TGTGCCACCAGTACAGGGTTGAGGTACGAGCAGTACTTC. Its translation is CATSTGLRYEQYF.

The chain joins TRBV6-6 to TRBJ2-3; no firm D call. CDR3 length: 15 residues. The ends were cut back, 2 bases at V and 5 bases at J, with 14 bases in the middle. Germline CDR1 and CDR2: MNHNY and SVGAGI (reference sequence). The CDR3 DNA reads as TGTGCCAGCAGTTACGAGGCAGCATTTCGAGATACGCAGTATTTT. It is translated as CASSYEAAFRDTQYF.

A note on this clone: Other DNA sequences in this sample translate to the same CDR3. CDR3 nucleotides: TGTGCCAGCAGCCTCGACAGGGGGGGCTACGAGCAGTACTTC. It is translated as CASSLDRGGYEQYF. V is TRBV11-2 and J is TRBJ2-7; 9 bases match TRBD1. The CDR3 covers 14 residues. In germline, CDR1 is SGHAT, CDR2 FQNNGV. V shed 5 bases, J shed 3 bases, and the junction held 5 bases outside the gene matches.

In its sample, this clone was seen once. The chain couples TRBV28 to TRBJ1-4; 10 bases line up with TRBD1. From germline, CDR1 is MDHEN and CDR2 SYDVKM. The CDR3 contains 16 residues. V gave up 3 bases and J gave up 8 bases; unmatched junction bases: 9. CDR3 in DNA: TGTGCCAGCAGTTTGGCCGGGACAGGGGCCGGCGAAAAACTGTTTTTT. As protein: CASSLAGTGAGEKLFF.

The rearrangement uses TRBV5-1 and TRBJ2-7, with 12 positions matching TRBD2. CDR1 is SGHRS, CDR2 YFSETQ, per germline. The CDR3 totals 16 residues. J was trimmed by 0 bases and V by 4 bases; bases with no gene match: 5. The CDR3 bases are TGCGCCAGCAGCCAATGGACTAGCGGGGCCTCCTACGAGCAGTACTTC. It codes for CASSQWTSGASYEQYF.

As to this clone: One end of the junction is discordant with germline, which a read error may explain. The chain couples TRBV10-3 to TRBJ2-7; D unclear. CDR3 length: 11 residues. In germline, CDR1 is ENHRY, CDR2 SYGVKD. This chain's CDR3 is CAISEGSVLSF. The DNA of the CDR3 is TGTGCCATCAGTGAGGGGTCCGTACTGTCCTTC.

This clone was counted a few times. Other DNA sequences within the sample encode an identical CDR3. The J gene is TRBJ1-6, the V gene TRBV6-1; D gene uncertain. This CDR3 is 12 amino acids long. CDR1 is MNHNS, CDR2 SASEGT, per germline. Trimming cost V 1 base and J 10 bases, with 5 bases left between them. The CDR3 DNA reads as TGTGCCAGCAGTGAAGGGGGATCACCCCTCCACTTT. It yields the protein CASSEGGSPLHF.

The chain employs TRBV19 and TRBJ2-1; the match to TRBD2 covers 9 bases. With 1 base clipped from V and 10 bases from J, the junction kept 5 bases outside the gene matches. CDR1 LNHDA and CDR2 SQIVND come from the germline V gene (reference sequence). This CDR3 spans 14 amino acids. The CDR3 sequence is CASSIVLAGKEQFF. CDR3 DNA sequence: TGTGCCAGTAGTATAGTGCTAGCGGGGAAGGAGCAGTTCTTC.

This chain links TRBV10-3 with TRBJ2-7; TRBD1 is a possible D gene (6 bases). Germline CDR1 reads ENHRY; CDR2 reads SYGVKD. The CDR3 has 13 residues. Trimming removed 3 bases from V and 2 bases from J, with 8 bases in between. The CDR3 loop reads CAISEQGAYEQYF. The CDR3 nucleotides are TGTGCCATCAGTGAACAGGGCGCCTACGAGCAGTACTTC.

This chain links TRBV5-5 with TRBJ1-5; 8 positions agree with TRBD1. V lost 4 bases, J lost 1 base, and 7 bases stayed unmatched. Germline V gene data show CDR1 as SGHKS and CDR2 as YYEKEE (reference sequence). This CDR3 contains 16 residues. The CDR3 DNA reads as TGTGCCAGCAGCCTTAGGACAGGGATAAGCAATCAGCCCCAGCATTTT. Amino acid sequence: CASSLRTGISNQPQHF. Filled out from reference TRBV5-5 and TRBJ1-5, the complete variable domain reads DAGVTQSPTHLIKTRGQQVTLRCSPISGHKSVSWYQQVLGQGPQFIFQYYEKEERGRGNFPDRFSARQFPNYSSELNVNALLLGDSALYLCASSLRTGISNQPQHFGDGTRLSIL.